This T cell receptor (beta chain) is from a study of early T cells in non-severe SARS-CoV-2 infection. The germline V gene has CDR1 SNHLY and CDR2 FYNNEI. The CDR3 sequence is 12 residues long. V lost 2 bases, J lost 8 bases, and 8 bases lay in between. MiXCR, applied by TCRdb to the 5' RACE reads, yields one record per CDR3 protein. The table lists 97,000 or so distinct CDR3 sequences, approximately 11% of them singletons. The chain links TRBV2 to TRBJ2-3; no definite D call. This receptor was identified in an adult who was a healthcare worker with PCR-confirmed SARS-CoV-2 infection or an uninfected control (not recorded which). The sequencing here drew on whole blood, taken at baseline. The CDR3 DNA reads as TGTGCCAGCAGTGAAAGGCCCGCTACGCAGTATTTT. Translated, it gives CASSERPATQYF. The variable domain in full, with the rest retrieved from reference TRBV2 and TRBJ2-3, is EPEVTQTPSHQVTQMGQEVILRCVPISNHLYFYWYRQILGQKVEFLVSFYNNEISEKSEIFDDQFSVERPDGSNFTLKIRSTKLEDSAMYFCASSERPATQYFGPGTRLTVL.